The entry below describes one T cell receptor beta chain. These data belong to a study of blood T cell repertoires in COVID-19. About the research overall: Samples taken during acute and convalescent COVID-19 were collected in the United States, Italy and Spain.

Under the authors' procedure: Estimation of nucleated cell counts was performed using reference gene primer amplification. Here immunoSEQ multiplex PCR was the method, and the copy in TCRdb shows in-frame clones only, minus some. Clone size and the V and J calls come from that table; the DNA yielded D and trimming. Found here are approximately 190,000 clones, over 80% of them singletons; the top ten hold under 7.5%. The receptor was derived from a woman aged 40-49 years with acute or convalescent COVID-19. The specimen was peripheral blood.

CDR3 bases: TGTGCCATCAGCAACCCCTTGCTGTCGGAGGAGCAGTATTTT. Translating gives CAISNPLLSEEQYF. This chain links TRBV10-3 with TRBJ2-3; D may be TRBD2 (5 bases). V shed 6 bases and J shed 11 bases, with 21 bases lying between them. Germline V CDR1 and CDR2: ENHRY, SYGVKD. This CDR3 contains 14 residues.